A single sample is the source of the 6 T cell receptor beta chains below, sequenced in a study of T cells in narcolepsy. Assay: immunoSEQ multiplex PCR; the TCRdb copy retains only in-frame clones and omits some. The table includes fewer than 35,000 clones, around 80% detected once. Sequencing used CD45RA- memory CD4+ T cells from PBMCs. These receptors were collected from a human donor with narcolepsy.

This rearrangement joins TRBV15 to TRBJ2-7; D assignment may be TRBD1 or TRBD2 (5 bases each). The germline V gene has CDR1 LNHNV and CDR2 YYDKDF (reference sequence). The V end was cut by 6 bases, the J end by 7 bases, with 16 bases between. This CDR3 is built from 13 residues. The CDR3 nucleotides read TGTGCCACCAGTGGGGACGGAAACAAGGAGCAGTACTTC. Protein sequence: CATSGDGNKEQYF.

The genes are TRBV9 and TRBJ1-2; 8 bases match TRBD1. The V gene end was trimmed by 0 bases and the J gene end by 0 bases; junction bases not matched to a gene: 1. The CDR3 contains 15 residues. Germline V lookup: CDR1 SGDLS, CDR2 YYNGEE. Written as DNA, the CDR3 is TGTGCCAGCAGCGTAGGGACAGGGCCTAACTATGGCTACACCTTC. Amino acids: CASSVGTGPNYGYTF.

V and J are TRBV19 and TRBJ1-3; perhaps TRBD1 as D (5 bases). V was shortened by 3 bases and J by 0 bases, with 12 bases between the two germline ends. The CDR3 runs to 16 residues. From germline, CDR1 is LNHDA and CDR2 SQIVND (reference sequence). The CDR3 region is CASSISRQNSGNTIYF. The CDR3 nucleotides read TGTGCCAGTAGTATTTCTCGACAGAACTCTGGAAACACCATATATTTT.

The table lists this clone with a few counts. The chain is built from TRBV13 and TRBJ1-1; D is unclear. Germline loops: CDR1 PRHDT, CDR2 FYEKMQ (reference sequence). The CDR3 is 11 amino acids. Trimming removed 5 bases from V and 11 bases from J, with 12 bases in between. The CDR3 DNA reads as TGTGCCAGCAGCATTCAAAGGAGGGCTTTCTTT. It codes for CASSIQRRAFF.

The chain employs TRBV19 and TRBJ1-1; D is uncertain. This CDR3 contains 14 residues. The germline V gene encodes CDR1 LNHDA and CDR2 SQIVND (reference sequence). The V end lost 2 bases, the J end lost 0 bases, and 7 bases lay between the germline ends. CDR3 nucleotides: TGTGCCAGTAGTATAAACCCACTGAACACTGAAGCTTTCTTT. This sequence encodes CASSINPLNTEAFF. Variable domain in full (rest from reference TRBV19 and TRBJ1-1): DGGITQSPKYLFRKEGQNVTLSCEQNLNHDAMYWYRQDPGQGLRLIYYSQIVNDFQKGDIAEGYSVSREKKESFPLTVTSAQKNPTAFYLCASSINPLNTEAFFGQGTRLTVV.

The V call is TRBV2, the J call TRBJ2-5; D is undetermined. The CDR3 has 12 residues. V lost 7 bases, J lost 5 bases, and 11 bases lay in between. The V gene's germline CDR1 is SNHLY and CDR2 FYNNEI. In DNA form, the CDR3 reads TGTGCCAGCACTCCCGAATGGGAGACCCAGTACTTC. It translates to CASTPEWETQYF.